Each of the 4 T cell receptor beta chains below was sequenced from the same sample in a study of T-cell reconstitution after alpha-beta-depleted transplantation in children. Preparing the TCRbeta library involved the use of unique molecular identifiers. TCRdb fed the PCR reads into MiXCR, producing one record per CDR3 protein. This sample carries over 400,000 distinct CDR3 sequences, around two fifths of them seen once, and the ten largest clones take approximately 25%. The specimen comprised PBMCs, sampled before TCRalphabeta/CD19-depleted stem cell transplant. Receptors originate from a girl aged 2-15 years with aplastic anemia, due to receive a stem cell transplant.

This clonotype appeared many times. The V and J genes are TRBV6-5 and TRBJ2-2; TRBD2 matches 10 bases. Trimming cost V 8 bases and J 4 bases; bases outside gene matches: 4. The germline V gene encodes CDR1 MNHEY and CDR2 SVGAGI. The CDR3 totals 14 residues. The CDR3 is CASQAGGSTGELFF. The CDR3, as DNA: TGTGCCAGCCAAGCGGGAGGGAGCACCGGGGAGCTGTTTTTT.

This clonotype was counted a few times. The CDR3 sequence: CASSPRLGASTDTQYF. CDR3 DNA: TGCGCCAGCAGCCCGCGTCTCGGAGCGAGCACAGATACGCAGTATTTT. This rearrangement joins TRBV5-1 to TRBJ2-3; D uncertain. The V end was cut by 4 bases, the J end by 0 bases, with 15 bases between. Germline-derived CDR1 and CDR2 are SGHRS and YFSETQ. CDR3 size: 16 residues.

In its sample, this clonotype was seen many times. J is TRBJ1-2 and V is TRBV29-1; the D gene is possibly TRBD1 (5 bases). The CDR3 spans 13 residues. The germline V and J ends were trimmed by 3 bases and 5 bases, with 13 bases remaining between them. CDR1 is SQVTM and CDR2 is ANQGSEA in the germline V gene. Here the CDR3 DNA reads TGCAGCGTTGACATTCGCGGGGGTTATGGCTACACCTTC. It translates to CSVDIRGGYGYTF.

This clonotype was observed many times. The chain recombines TRBV12-3 or TRBV12-4 with TRBJ2-3; D remains ambiguous. This CDR3 region has 12 residues. Between the trimmed V and J ends, which lost 6 bases and 4 bases, there was a span of 8 bases. The CDR3 sequence: CASSPRADTQYF. The CDR3 coding sequence is TGTGCCAGCAGCCCAAGGGCAGATACGCAGTATTTT.